This T cell receptor (beta chain) was found in a study of T cells in Graves' hyperthyroidism and ophthalmopathy. General study findings and limits: The model forecast ophthalmopathy, anticipating it by a median around 6.5 months before onset.

Authors of the study amplified TCR beta CDR3 regions from RNA transcripts. Researchers ran a first-round RT-PCR on the TCR CDR3 using the HTBI primer set. TCRdb re-analysed the multiplex PCR reads in MiXCR, keeping a single row per CDR3 protein. Of about 620,000 distinct CDR3 sequences listed, 15% to 20% are singletons. Over 18 months, lack of ophthalmopathy progression marked Graves' hyperthyroidism as stable. These patients, aged 18 to 65, had recently diagnosed hyperthyroidism lasting under 2 months. Out of roughly 10 ml of fresh peripheral blood came the PBMCs. For this clonotype: Its cognate antigen is unknown.

J gave up 6 bases and V 4 bases, and 8 bases lay outside the gene matches. The germline V gene has CDR1 SGHRS and CDR2 YFSETQ. The CDR3 consists of 15 residues. The sample comprised blood. The chain joins TRBV5-1 to TRBJ2-1, with 9 bases matching TRBD2. This TCR came from a woman in her twenties or thirties with Graves' hyperthyroidism. The CDR3 DNA follows: TGCGCCAGCAGCCGGGTCGCGGGAGGGATCAATGAGCAGTTCTTC. It translates to CASSRVAGGINEQFF.